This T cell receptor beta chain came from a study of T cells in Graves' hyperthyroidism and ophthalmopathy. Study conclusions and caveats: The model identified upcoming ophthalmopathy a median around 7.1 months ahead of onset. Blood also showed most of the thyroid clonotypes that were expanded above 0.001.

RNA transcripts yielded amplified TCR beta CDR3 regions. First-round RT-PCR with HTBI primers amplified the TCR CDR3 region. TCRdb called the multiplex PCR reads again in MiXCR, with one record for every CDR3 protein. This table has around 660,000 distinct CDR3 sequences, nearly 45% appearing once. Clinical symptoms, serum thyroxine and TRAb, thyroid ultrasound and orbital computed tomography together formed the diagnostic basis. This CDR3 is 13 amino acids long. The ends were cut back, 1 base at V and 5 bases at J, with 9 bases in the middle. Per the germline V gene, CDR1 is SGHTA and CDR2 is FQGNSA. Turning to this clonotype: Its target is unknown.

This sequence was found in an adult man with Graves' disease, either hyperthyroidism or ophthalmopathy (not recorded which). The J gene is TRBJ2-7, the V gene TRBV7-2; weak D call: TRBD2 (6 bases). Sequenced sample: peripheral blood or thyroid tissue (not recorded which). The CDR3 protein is CASSLGGGHEQYF. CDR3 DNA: TGTGCCAGCAGCTTAGGGGGAGGTCACGAGCAGTACTTC.